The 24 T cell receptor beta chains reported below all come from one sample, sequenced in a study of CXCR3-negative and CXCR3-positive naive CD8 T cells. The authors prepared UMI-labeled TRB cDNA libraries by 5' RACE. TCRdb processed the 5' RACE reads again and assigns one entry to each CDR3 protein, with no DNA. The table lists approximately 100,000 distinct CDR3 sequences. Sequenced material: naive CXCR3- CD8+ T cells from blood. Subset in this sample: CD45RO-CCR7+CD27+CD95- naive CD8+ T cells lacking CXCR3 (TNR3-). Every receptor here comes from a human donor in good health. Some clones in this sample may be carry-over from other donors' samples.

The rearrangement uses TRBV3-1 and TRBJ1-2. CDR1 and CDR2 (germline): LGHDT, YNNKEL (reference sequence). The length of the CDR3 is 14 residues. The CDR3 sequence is CASSQVETDYGYTF.

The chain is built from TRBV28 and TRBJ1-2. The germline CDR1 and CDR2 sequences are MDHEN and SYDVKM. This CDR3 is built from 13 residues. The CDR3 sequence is CASTTIGDYGYTF.

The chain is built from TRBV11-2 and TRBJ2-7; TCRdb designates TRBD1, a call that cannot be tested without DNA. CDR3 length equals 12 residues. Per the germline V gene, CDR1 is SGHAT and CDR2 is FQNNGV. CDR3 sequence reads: CASSFGGEEQYF.

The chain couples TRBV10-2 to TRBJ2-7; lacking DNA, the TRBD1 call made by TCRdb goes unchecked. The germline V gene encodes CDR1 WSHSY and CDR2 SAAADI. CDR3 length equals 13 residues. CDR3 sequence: CASSGPQGNEQYF.

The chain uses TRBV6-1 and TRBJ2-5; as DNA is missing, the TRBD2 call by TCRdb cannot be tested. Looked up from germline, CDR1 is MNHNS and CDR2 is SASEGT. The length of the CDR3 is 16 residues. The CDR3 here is CASNELPGGFGETQYF.

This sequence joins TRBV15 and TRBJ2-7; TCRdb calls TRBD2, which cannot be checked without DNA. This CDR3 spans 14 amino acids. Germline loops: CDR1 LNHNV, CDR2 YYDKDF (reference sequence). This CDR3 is CATGVLAGAYEQYF. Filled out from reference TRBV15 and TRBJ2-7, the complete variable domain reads DAMVIQNPRYQVTQFGKPVTLSCSQTLNHNVMYWYQQKSSQAPKLLFHYYDKDFNNEADTPDNFQSRRPNTSFCFLDIRSPGLGDTAMYLCATGVLAGAYEQYFGPGTRLTVT.

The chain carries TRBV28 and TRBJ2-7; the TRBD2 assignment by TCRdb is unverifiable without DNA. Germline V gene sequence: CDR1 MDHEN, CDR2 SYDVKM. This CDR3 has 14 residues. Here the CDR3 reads CASSPPGRSYEQYF.

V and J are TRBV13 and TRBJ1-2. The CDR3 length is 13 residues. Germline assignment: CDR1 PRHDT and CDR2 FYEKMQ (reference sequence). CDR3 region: CASSLTFSYGYTF. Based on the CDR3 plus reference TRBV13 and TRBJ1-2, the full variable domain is AAGVIQSPRHLIKEKRETATLKCYPIPRHDTVYWYQQGPGQDPQFLISFYEKMQSDKGSIPDRFSAQQFSDYHSELNMSSLELGDSALYFCASSLTFSYGYTFGSGTRLTVV.

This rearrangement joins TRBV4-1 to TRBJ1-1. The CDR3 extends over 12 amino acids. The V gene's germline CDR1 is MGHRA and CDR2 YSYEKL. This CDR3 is CASSHLDTEAFF.

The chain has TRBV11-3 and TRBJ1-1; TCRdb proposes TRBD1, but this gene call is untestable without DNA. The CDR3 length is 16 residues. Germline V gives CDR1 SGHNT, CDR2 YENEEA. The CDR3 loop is CASSFGRGQGNTEAFF.

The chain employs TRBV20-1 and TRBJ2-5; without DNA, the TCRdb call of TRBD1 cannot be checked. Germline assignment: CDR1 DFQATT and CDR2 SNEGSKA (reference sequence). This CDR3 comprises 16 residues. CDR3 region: CSARDFAGGVQETQYF.

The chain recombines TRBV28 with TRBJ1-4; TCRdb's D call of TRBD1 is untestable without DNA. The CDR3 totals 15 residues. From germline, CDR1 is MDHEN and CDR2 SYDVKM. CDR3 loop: CASSSPTGDPEKLFF.

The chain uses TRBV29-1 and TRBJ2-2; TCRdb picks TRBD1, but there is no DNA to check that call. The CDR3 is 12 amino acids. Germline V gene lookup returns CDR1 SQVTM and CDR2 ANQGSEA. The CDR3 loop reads CSTRQGSGELFF.

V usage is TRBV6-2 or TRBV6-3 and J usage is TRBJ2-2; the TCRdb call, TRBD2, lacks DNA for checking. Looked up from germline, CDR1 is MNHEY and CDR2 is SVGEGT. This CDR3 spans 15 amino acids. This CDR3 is CASTTLASDTGELFF.

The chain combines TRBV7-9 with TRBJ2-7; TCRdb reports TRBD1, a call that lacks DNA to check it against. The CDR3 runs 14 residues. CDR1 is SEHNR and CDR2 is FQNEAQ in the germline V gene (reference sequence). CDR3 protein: CASSPGTGPPEQYF.

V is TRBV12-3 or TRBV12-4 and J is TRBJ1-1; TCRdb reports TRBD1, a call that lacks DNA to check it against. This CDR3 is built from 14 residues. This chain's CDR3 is CASSFSGGWTEAFF.

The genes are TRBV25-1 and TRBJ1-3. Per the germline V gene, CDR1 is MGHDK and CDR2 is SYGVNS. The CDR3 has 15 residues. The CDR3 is CASSELGNSGNTIYF.

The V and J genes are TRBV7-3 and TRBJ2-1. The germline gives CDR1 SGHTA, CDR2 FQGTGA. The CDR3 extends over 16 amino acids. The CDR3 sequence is CASSPDLMSSYNEQFF.

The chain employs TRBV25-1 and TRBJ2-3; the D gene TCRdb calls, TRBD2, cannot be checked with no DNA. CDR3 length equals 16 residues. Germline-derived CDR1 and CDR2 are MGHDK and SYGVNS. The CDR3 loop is CARSSSGRRSTDTQYF.

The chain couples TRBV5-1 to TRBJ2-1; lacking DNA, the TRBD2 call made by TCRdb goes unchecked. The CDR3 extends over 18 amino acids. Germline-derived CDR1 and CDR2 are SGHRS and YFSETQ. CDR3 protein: CASSSLTSGTSVYNEQFF.

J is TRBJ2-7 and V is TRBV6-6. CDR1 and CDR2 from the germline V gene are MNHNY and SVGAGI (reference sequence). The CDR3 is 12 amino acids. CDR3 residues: CASSPYVDEQYF.

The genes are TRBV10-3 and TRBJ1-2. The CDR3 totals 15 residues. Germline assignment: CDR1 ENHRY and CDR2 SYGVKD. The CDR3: CAISESGLGDYGYTF.

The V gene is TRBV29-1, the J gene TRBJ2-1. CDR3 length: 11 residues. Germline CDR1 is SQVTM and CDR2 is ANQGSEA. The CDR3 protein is CSVVGENEQFF.

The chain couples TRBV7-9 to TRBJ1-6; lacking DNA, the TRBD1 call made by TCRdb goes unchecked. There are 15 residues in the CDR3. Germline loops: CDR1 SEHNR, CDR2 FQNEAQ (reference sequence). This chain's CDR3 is CASSSPGQRNSPLHF.